The rows below give T cell receptor beta chains drawn from one sample of a study of blood T cell repertoires in COVID-19. Sequencing was performed with immunoSEQ multiplex PCR; in TCRdb, only in-frame clones are kept and a portion is missing. The sample holds fewer than 45,000 clones; over 80% are singletons and the top ten take 13% to 15%. Specimen: peripheral blood. Every receptor here comes from a human donor in a cohort sampled during active COVID-19. Each CDR3 is given with its conserved first and last residue. Each record gives: CDR3 length, D gene, V gene, clone size, J gene, CDR3 DNA, CDR3 protein. The D gene is left open where the match is weak. Where a row states a size, it is once, few, many or the class of an expanded clone; other rows omit it.

15	.	TRBV19	.	TRBJ2-5	TGTGCCAGTAGTATTTCATTGACTAAACAAGAGACCCAGTACTTC	CASSISLTKQETQYF
15	TRBD2	TRBV6-5	.	TRBJ2-3	TGTGCCAGCAGTTACGGGGGGGGAGAACGAGATACGCAGTATTTT	CASSYGGGERDTQYF
14	.	TRBV5-1	.	TRBJ1-1	TGCGCCAGCAGCCCGCTCATGGCGAACACTGAAGCTTTCTTT	CASSPLMANTEAFF
15	.	TRBV27	.	TRBJ2-7	TGTGCCAGCAGTTACTCGGGATGGGGCTCCTACGAGCAGTACTTC	CASSYSGWGSYEQYF
14	TRBD1	TRBV3-1/TRBV3-2	.	TRBJ1-4	TGTGCCAGCAGCCGCCGACAGGGAAATGAAAAACTGTTTTTT	CASSRRQGNEKLFF
13	.	TRBV7-3	.	TRBJ1-3	TGTGCCAGCAGCGACCTGGGGACTATCACCATATATTTT	CASSDLGTITIYF
14	.	TRBV9	once	TRBJ2-5	TGTGCCAGCAGCGTACAGGTTTCTTCTGAGACCCAGTACTTC	CASSVQVSSETQYF
16	TRBD2	TRBV5-1	.	TRBJ2-2	TGCGCCAGCAAAGCGGGAGGAACCGGAGAGACCGGGGAGCTGTTTTTT	CASKAGGTGETGELFF
14	TRBD1	TRBV3-1/TRBV3-2	few	TRBJ1-5	TGTGCCAGCACCCGGGCAGGGGGCCATCAGCCCCAGCATTTT	CASTRAGGHQPQHF
14	TRBD2	TRBV6-5	once	TRBJ2-5	TGTGCCAGCACTCGCCCGGGGGAGGGGGAGACCCAGTACTTC	CASTRPGEGETQYF
14	.	TRBV28	.	TRBJ2-3	TGTGCCAGCAGTTTTACTCGTAGCACAGATACGCAGTATTTT	CASSFTRSTDTQYF
17	TRBD2	TRBV13	.	TRBJ2-5	TGTGCCAGCAGCTTAGGGTTCCAGCGGGGGGGCAAGGAGACCCAGTACTTC	CASSLGFQRGGKETQYF
16	TRBD1	TRBV5-4	.	TRBJ2-1	TGTGCCAGCAGCTCTGGCGCCGGGACAGGTTACAATGAGCAGTTCTTC	CASSSGAGTGYNEQFF
15	.	TRBV15	.	TRBJ1-1	TGTGCCACCAGGTATCAGCATGGGGGGGACACTGAAGCTTTCTTT	CATRYQHGGDTEAFF
11	.	TRBV20-1	.	TRBJ2-5	TGCAGTGCTAAAGCGGCGGAGACCCAGTACTTC	CSAKAAETQYF
16	TRBD2	TRBV29-1	few	TRBJ2-2	TGCAGCGTTGCTTCGGCGGGGGTAGGAGGGACCGGGGAGCTGTTTTTT	CSVASAGVGGTGELFF
14	.	TRBV5-1	once	TRBJ2-3	TGCGCCAGCAGCCCCCAACAGGGAAAAGATACGCAGTATTTT	CASSPQQGKDTQYF
18	TRBD2	TRBV3-1/TRBV3-2	.	TRBJ2-4	TGTGCCAGCAGCCAAGATTGGGGTAATCTGGGCGGGAGAAACATTCAGTACTTC	CASSQDWGNLGGRNIQYF
14	.	TRBV4-3	.	TRBJ2-3	TGCGCCAGCAGCCAAGCCTCCGGGAGAGATACGCAGTATTTT	CASSQASGRDTQYF
14	.	TRBV18	.	TRBJ1-3	TGTGCCAGCTCACCAGGCAGGCTGGGAAACACCATATATTTT	CASSPGRLGNTIYF
15	TRBD2	TRBV7-9	.	TRBJ2-4	TGTGCCAGCAGCGAGCTAGGCGGGGGAAGTGACATTCAGTACTTC	CASSELGGGSDIQYF
14	.	TRBV19	.	TRBJ1-1	TGTGCCACCCGAAGGAGGGATCAGAACACTGAAGCTTTCTTT	CATRRRDQNTEAFF
11	.	TRBV12-3/TRBV12-4	.	TRBJ2-1	TGTGCCAGCAGGGAGTACAATGAGCAGTTCTTC	CASREYNEQFF
15	.	TRBV5-1	once	TRBJ1-1	TGCGCCAGCAGCTTGGGTGGGACAACGAACACTGAAGCTTTCTTT	CASSLGGTTNTEAFF
15	TRBD1	TRBV7-2	.	TRBJ2-3	TGTGCCAGCAGCTCAGGGACAGGATCCACAGATACGCAGTATTTT	CASSSGTGSTDTQYF
16	.	TRBV5-6	.	TRBJ1-2	TGTGCCAGCAGCAGGGGAGGGACGGTCGCTAACTATGGCTACACCTTC	CASSRGGTVANYGYTF
17	TRBD1	TRBV7-3	.	TRBJ1-1	TGTGCCAGCAGCCCTAACCCAGGGACAGACCAAAACACTGAAGCTTTCTTT	CASSPNPGTDQNTEAFF
15	.	TRBV5-1	.	TRBJ2-5	TGCGCCAGCAGCTCCGGAGGCGGCAGGACGGAGACCCAGTACTTC	CASSSGGGRTETQYF
12	.	TRBV29-1	few	TRBJ1-2	TGCAGCGCCGCAGGGTGGAACTATGGCTACACCTTC	CSAAGWNYGYTF
16	TRBD1	TRBV4-3	.	TRBJ2-1	TGCGCCAGCAGCCAAAGCGTGGACAGGGGATACAATGAGCAGTTCTTC	CASSQSVDRGYNEQFF
16	TRBD1	TRBV19	.	TRBJ2-3	TGTGCCAGTACCGATCGGACAGGTTTTAGCACAGATACGCAGTATTTT	CASTDRTGFSTDTQYF
16	.	TRBV20-1	.	TRBJ2-1	TGCAGTGCTAGTCCCCTACCTGGCCCGAGGGGGTATGAGCAGTTCTTC	CSASPLPGPRGYEQFF
14	TRBD1	TRBV5-6	.	TRBJ1-4	TGTGCCAGCAGCTCACAGGGGACGAATGAAAAACTGTTTTTT	CASSSQGTNEKLFF